This T cell receptor (beta chain) was sequenced in a study of human T cells and chemical hapten exposure. Findings and caveats of the study: TCRs at high frequency, those above 1 in 1000, did not change with DPC sensitization.

Concerning this clonotype itself: Antigen specificity is unknown.

This sample's time point: healthy volunteer bleed at 2 weeks. The authors' total RNA extraction used unfractionated whole blood. The CDR3 covers 16 residues. V lost 3 bases to trimming and J lost 5 bases; unmatched junction nucleotides: 6. CDR1 MNHEY and CDR2 SMNVEV come from the germline V gene (reference sequence). Authors' data handling: The median was roughly 95,000 TCRs per sample, ranging roughly 23,224 to 690,600. TCRdb independently ran MiXCR on the RACE reads; one entry per CDR3 protein. For this entry, the V and J calls and clone size follow TCRdb and not the study's own pipeline. The data show more than 70,000 distinct CDR3 sequences, with about 10% seen just once and 2.9% held by the top ten.

J is TRBJ2-3 and V is TRBV27, with 12 bases identical to TRBD1. Sequences were obtained from whole blood. This clonotype was obtained from a female donor in good health. Some clones in this sample may be carry-over from other donors' samples. As DNA, the CDR3 is TGTGCCAGCAGTTTGGGGACAGGGGGCTTTGTAGATACGCAGTATTTT. Translating gives CASSLGTGGFVDTQYF.